The clone carrying this T cell receptor (beta chain) was found a few times. Antigen: not known. This specimen belongs to a study of T-cell memory formation after mild COVID-19. Across the study: Most TCR clusters belonged to a single donor. Overall study results and limits: In pre-infection memory, a portion of responding clones appeared, which suggested that cross-reactive memory joined. Among contracting clones, CD4+ were mainly CM/EM and CD8+ enriched in EMRA.

Constant-segment-primed 5'RACE gave TCR alpha and TCR beta cDNA libraries with sample barcodes and UMIs. TCRdb re-called the 5' RACE reads through MiXCR, storing one row per CDR3 protein. This sample has fewer than 250,000 distinct CDR3 sequences, with approximately 15% found just once. The germline V gene encodes CDR1 SGHRS and CDR2 YFSETQ. With V trimmed by 8 bases and J by 4 bases, 11 bases remained unmatched. The CDR3 contains 14 residues. Material for sequencing was PBMCs or a T cell subset sorted from them (not recorded which). This TCR was recovered from an adult woman who had mild COVID-19 (a few samples of this study predate the infection). Cell type and time point are not known. The chain has TRBV5-1 and TRBJ1-1; 7 nucleotides align to TRBD1. CDR3 sequence (DNA): TGCGCCAGTCGCATTCAGGGGGGTCCCACTGAAGCTTTCTTT. Its translation: CASRIQGGPTEAFF.